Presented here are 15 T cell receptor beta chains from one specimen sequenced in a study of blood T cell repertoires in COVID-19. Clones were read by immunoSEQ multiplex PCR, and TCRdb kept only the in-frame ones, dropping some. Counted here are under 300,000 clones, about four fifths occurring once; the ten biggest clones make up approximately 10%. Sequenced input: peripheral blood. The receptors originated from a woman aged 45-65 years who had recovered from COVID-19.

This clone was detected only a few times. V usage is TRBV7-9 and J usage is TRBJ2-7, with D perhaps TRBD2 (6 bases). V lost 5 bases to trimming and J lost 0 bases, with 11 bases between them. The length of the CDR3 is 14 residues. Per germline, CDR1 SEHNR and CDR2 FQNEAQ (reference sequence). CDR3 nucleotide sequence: TGTGCCAGCAGCATTAGCGGCCGCTCCTACGAGCAGTACTTC. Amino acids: CASSISGRSYEQYF.

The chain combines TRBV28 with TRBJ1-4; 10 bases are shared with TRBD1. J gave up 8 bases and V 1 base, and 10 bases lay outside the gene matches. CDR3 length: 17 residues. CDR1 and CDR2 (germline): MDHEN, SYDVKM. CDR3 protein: CASSLFGTGARVEKLFF. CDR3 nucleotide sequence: TGTGCCAGCAGTTTATTTGGGACAGGGGCGCGGGTGGAAAAACTGTTTTTT.

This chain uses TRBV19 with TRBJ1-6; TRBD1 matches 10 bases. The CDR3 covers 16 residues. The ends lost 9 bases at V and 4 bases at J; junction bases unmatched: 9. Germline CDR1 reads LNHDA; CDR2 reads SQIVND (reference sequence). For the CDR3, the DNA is TGTGCCAGCAGGGACAGGGGCGATGGGTATAATTCACCCCTCCACTTT. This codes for CASRDRGDGYNSPLHF.

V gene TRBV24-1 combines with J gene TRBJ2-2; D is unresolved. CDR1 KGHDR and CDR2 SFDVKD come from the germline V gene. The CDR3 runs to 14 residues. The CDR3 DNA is TGTGCGGCTTCCAGGCCCAGAAACACCGGGGAGCTGTTTTTT. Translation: CAASRPRNTGELFF.

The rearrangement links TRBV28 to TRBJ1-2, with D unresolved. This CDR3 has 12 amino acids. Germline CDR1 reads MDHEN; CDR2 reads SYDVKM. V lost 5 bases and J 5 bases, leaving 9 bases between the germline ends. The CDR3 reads CASSPLSYGYTF. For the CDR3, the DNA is TGTGCCAGCAGTCCCCTCAGTTATGGCTACACCTTC.

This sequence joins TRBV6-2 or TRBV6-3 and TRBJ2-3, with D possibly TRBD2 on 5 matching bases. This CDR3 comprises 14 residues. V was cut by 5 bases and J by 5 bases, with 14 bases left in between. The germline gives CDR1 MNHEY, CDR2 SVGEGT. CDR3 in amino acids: CASSTGLAGDTQYF. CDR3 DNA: TGTGCCAGCAGTACCGGGCTAGCTGGAGATACGCAGTATTTT.

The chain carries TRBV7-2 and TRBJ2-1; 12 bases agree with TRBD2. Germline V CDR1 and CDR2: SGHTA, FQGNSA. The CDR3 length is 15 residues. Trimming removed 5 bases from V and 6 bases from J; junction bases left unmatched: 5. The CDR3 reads CASSLGLAGFNEQFF. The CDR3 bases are TGTGCCAGCAGCCTCGGACTAGCGGGGTTCAATGAGCAGTTCTTC.

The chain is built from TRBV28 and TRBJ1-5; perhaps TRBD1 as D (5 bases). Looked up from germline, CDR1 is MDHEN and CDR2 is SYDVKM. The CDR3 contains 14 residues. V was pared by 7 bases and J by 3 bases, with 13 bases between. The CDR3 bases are TGTGCCAGCAATGTAGACAGCTTCAATCAGCCCCAGCATTTT. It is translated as CASNVDSFNQPQHF. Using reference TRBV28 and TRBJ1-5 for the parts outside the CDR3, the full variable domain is DVKVTQSSRYLVKRTGEKVFLECVQDMDHENMFWYRQDPGLGLRLIYFSYDVKMKEKGDIPEGYSVSREKKERFSLILESASTNQTSMYLCASNVDSFNQPQHFGDGTRLSIL.

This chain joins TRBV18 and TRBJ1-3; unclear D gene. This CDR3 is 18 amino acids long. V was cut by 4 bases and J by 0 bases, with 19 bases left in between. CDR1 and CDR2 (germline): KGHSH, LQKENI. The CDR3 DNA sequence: TGTGCCAGCTCACTTACGACGAGGGTTAGTCTCTCTGGAAACACCATATATTTT. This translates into CASSLTTRVSLSGNTIYF. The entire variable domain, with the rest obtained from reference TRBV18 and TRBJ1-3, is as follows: NAGVMQNPRHLVRRRGQEARLRCSPMKGHSHVYWYRQLPEEGLKFMVYLQKENIIDESGMPKERFSAEFPKEGPSILRIQQVVRGDSAAYFCASSLTTRVSLSGNTIYFGEGSWLTVV.

CDR3 amino acids: CASRPGLAGLADTQYF. CDR3 coding DNA: TGTGCCAGCAGGCCGGGACTAGCGGGGTTGGCAGATACGCAGTATTTT. The rearrangement joins TRBV27 to TRBJ2-3; 13 positions agree with TRBD2. The V segment lost 6 bases and the J segment 4 bases; nucleotides outside the gene matches: 7. Germline V lookup: CDR1 MNHEY, CDR2 SMNVEV (reference sequence). The CDR3 extends over 16 amino acids.

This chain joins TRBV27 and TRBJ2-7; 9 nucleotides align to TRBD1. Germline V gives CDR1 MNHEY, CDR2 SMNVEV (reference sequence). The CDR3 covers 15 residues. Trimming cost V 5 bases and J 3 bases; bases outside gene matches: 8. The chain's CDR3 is CASSRVGQGIYEQYF. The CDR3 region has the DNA TGTGCCAGCAGTCGGGTAGGACAGGGGATCTACGAGCAGTACTTC.

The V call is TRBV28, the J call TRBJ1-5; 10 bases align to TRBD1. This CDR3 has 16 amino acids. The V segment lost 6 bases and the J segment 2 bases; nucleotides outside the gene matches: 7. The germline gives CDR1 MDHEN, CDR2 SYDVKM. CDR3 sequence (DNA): TGTGCCAGCAGGAGCCGGGGGACAGGGGGCAATCAGCCCCAGCATTTT. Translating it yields CASRSRGTGGNQPQHF.

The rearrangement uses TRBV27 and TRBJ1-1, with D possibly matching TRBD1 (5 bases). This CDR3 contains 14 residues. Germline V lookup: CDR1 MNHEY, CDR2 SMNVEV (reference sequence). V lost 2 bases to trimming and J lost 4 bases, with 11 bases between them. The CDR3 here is CASSLTFGGTEAFF. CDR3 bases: TGTGCCAGCAGTTTAACATTCGGGGGCACTGAAGCTTTCTTT.

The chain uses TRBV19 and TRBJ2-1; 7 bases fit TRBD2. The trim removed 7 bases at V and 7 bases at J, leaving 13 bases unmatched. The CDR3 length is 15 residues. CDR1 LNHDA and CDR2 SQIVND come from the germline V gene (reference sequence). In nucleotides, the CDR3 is TGTGCCAGTACCTACGCTAGCGGTAGGCAGAATGAGCAGTTCTTC. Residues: CASTYASGRQNEQFF.

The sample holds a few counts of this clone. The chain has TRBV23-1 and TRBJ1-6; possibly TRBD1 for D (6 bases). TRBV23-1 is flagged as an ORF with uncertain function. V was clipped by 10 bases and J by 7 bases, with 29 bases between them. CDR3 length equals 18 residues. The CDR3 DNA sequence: TGCGCCACATATAAAGGGGGTTCCCCCCCCAATTTGAATTCACCCCTCCACTTT. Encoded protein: CATYKGGSPPNLNSPLHF.